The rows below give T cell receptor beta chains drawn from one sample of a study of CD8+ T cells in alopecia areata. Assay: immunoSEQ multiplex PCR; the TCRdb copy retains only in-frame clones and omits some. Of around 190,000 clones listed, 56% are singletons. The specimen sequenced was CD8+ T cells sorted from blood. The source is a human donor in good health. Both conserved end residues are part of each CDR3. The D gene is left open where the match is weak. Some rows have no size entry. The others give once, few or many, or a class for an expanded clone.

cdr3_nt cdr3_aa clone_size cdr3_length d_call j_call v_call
TGCGCCAGCAGCCAAGGTTGGGACAGCAATCAGCCCCAGCATTTT CASSQGWDSNQPQHF NA 15 NA TRBJ1-5 TRBV4-1
TGTGCCAGCAGCGACCCCTTGGCCAGACACGGATATGGCTACACCTTC CASSDPLARHGYGYTF NA 16 NA TRBJ1-2 TRBV9
TGTGCCAGCAGTTACTCCAGGGCACCCACTGAAGCTTTCTTT CASSYSRAPTEAFF NA 14 NA TRBJ1-1 TRBV6-5
TGCGCCAGCAGCCAAGATCCGGGGAGCGATGAGCAGTTCTTC CASSQDPGSDEQFF NA 14 NA TRBJ2-1 TRBV4-1
TGTGCCAGCAGCCCTGGTGGGACCTACGAGCAGTACTTC CASSPGGTYEQYF NA 13 NA TRBJ2-7 TRBV5-6
TGTGCCAGCAGCTTGGGGACACCCTATGGCTACACCTTC CASSLGTPYGYTF NA 13 NA TRBJ1-2 TRBV11-2
TGCAGCGTTACAGGGACCAACTACGAGCAGTACTTC CSVTGTNYEQYF NA 12 NA TRBJ2-7 TRBV29-1
TGCGTTTGTAAGGGCGGCGGAGGCTACACCTTC CVCKGGGGYTF NA 11 NA TRBJ1-2 TRBV29-1
TGCGCCAGCAACTCCGGGACAGGGGGCGTTGGCTACACCTTC CASNSGTGGVGYTF once 14 TRBD1 TRBJ1-2 TRBV5-1
TGTGCCAGCACCTATGGACAGGGGATTGGTGGCTACACCTTC CASTYGQGIGGYTF NA 14 TRBD1 TRBJ1-2 TRBV2
TGTGCCACAACTACAGGGGGAGGCTACGAGCAGTACTTC CATTTGGGYEQYF NA 13 TRBD1 TRBJ2-7 TRBV5-4
TGTGCCAGCAGCGTATCGCACAATGAGCAGTTCTTC CASSVSHNEQFF medium-sized 12 NA TRBJ2-1 TRBV9
TGTGCCAGCTCATACTCCTATAATTCACCCCTCCACTTT CASSYSYNSPLHF few 13 NA TRBJ1-6 TRBV2
TGTGCCAGCAGCTTTGTACCCGGGGACAATGAGCAGTTCTTC CASSFVPGDNEQFF few 14 NA TRBJ2-1 TRBV11-2
TGTGCCAGCAGCTTAGACGGGGGGACCTACAATGAGCAGTTCTTC CASSLDGGTYNEQFF NA 15 TRBD2 TRBJ2-1 TRBV7-2
TGTGCCAGCAGTCCAATAGAAGCCCAGTACTTC CASSPIEAQYF NA 11 NA TRBJ2-5 TRBV27
TGTGCCAGCTCACCAGTGACTAGCGGCACAGATACGCAGTATTTT CASSPVTSGTDTQYF few 15 TRBD2 TRBJ2-3 TRBV18
TGCGCCAGCAGCCAAGATCAGGGGGCGGGCTACACCTTC CASSQDQGAGYTF once 13 TRBD1 TRBJ1-2 TRBV4-1
TGTGCCAGCAGCCCTGGACAGGGCTGGCAGCCCCAGCATTTT CASSPGQGWQPQHF NA 14 TRBD1 TRBJ1-5 TRBV27
TGTGCCAGTAGTGTGCTGACTAGCGGGGGTCAAGAGACCCAGTACTTC CASSVLTSGGQETQYF NA 16 TRBD2 TRBJ2-5 TRBV19
TGTGCCAGCAGTTACGGGACAGGGACGGGAGATGAGCAGTTCTTC CASSYGTGTGDEQFF NA 15 TRBD1 TRBJ2-1 TRBV6-5
TGTGCCAGCAGCTTAATCTCCTACAATGAGCAGTTCTTC CASSLISYNEQFF NA 13 NA TRBJ2-1 TRBV7-8
TGCAGCGTTGAAGATCTTACAGGGGGGCCCTACGAGCAGTACTTC CSVEDLTGGPYEQYF few 15 TRBD1 TRBJ2-7 TRBV29-1
TGTGCCACCAGCCCGAGCACGTTTGGCACCGGGGAGCTGTTTTTT CATSPSTFGTGELFF NA 15 NA TRBJ2-2 TRBV15
TGTGCCAGCAGGGGACAGGGTCCGGATACGCAGTATTTT CASRGQGPDTQYF few 13 TRBD1 TRBJ2-3 TRBV5-6
TGTGCCAGCAGCCCACGCACGGGTGTTAGGATGGGACTGTTCTTC CASSPRTGVRMGLFF many 15 NA TRBJ2-1 TRBV7-9
TGTGCCAGCAGTCCCGGAGGGGGCAATCAGCCCCAGCATTTT CASSPGGGNQPQHF NA 14 NA TRBJ1-5 TRBV27
TGTGCCAGCAAAGGGGGTAGGGACACCGGGGAGCTGTTTTTT CASKGGRDTGELFF few 14 NA TRBJ2-2 TRBV28
TGTGCCAGCAGGCCAACTAGCGGGGGGGCGATGGCCCAGTACTTC CASRPTSGGAMAQYF NA 15 TRBD2 TRBJ2-5 TRBV27